Listed below are T cell receptor beta chains from one sample, sequenced in a study of T cells in Graves' hyperthyroidism and ophthalmopathy. MiXCR was run by TCRdb on the multiplex PCR reads, yielding one entry per CDR3 protein. The table has 560,000 or so distinct CDR3 sequences, around 46% seen once. The sequencing sample was made of peripheral blood or thyroid tissue (not recorded which). These receptors were collected from a woman between 18 and 30 years old with Graves' hyperthyroidism. Both conserved end residues are part of each CDR3. The D gene is left open where the match is weak. Part of the rows lack a size; the others show once, few, many or a class for expanded clones.

many	-	TRBJ2-5	TRBV7-9	CASSFPGRETQYF	TGTGCCAGCAGCTTCCCCGGACGGGAGACCCAGTACTTC
-	TRBD2	TRBJ2-5	TRBV10-3	CAISESLAGGQETQYF	TGTGCCATCAGTGAGTCTCTAGCGGGAGGGCAGGAGACCCAGTACTTC
-	TRBD1	TRBJ1-3	TRBV2	CASSLGGDPGNTIYF	TGTGCCAGCAGTTTAGGGGGCGATCCTGGAAACACCATATATTTT
many	TRBD1	TRBJ1-2	TRBV5-1	CASSFGQGGDYGYTF	TGCGCCAGCAGCTTCGGACAGGGTGGTGACTATGGCTACACCTTC
few	-	TRBJ1-1	TRBV7-2	CASSQDSGNTEAFF	TGTGCCAGCAGCCAAGATTCGGGGAACACTGAAGCTTTCTTT
-	-	TRBJ1-4	TRBV25-1	CASSEDSRGEKLFF	TGTGCCAGCAGTGAGGACAGCCGGGGCGAAAAACTGTTTTTT
-	-	TRBJ1-5	TRBV20-1	CSARAPLRDGNQPQHF	TGCAGTGCTAGAGCCCCGTTGCGCGACGGCAATCAGCCCCAGCATTTT
many	-	TRBJ1-2	TRBV7-8	CASSFGDRANYGYTF	TGTGCCAGCAGCTTCGGAGACAGAGCTAACTATGGCTACACCTTC
few	-	TRBJ1-1	TRBV10-3	CAISGRLATEAFF	TGTGCCATCAGTGGCAGGCTGGCTACTGAAGCTTTCTTT
-	-	TRBJ1-1	TRBV10-3	CAISAGKIGTEAFF	TGTGCCATCAGTGCAGGGAAGATCGGCACTGAAGCTTTCTTT
many	-	TRBJ2-7	TRBV2	CASSDISYEQYF	TGTGCCAGCAGCGACATCTCCTACGAGCAGTACTTC
many	TRBD1	TRBJ1-4	TRBV7-9	CASSLVGTGGMEKLFF	TGTGCCAGCAGCTTAGTCGGGACAGGCGGCATGGAAAAACTGTTTTTT
many	-	TRBJ1-6	TRBV7-2	CASSQTGTYNSPLHF	TGTGCCAGCAGCCAGACGGGGACCTATAATTCACCCCTCCACTTT
few	TRBD2	TRBJ2-7	TRBV7-8	CASSLGVAGGSSYEQYF	TGTGCCAGCAGCTTAGGGGTAGCGGGAGGAAGCTCCTACGAGCAGTACTTC
few	-	TRBJ1-4	TRBV19	CASSSPRDTATNEKLFF	TGTGCCAGTAGTAGCCCCCGGGACACAGCAACTAATGAAAAACTGTTTTTT
-	TRBD1	TRBJ1-2	TRBV7-9	CASSSTPTGIYGYTF	TGTGCCAGCAGCTCAACCCCGACAGGGATCTATGGCTACACCTTC
-	-	TRBJ1-2	TRBV7-2	CASSSRTGTVSNYGYTF	TGTGCCAGCAGCTCCCGGACCGGGACTGTATCTAACTATGGCTACACCTTC
-	-	TRBJ1-1	TRBV7-2	CASSSTRTNTEAFF	TGTGCCAGCAGCTCGACCCGGACAAACACTGAAGCTTTCTTT
few	TRBD2	TRBJ2-7	TRBV7-2	CASSLGPGLAGDEQYF	TGTGCCAGCAGCTTAGGCCCAGGGCTAGCGGGAGATGAGCAGTACTTC
-	-	TRBJ1-1	TRBV20-1	CSAPEVTEAFF	TGCAGTGCTCCAGAGGTTACAGAAGCTTTCTTT
-	-	TRBJ2-3	TRBV24-1	CATSKAVSTDTQYF	TGTGCCACCAGTAAAGCGGTTAGCACAGATACGCAGTATTTT
-	-	TRBJ1-1	TRBV2	CASSFYAATNTEAFF	TGTGCCAGCAGCTTCTACGCGGCGACAAACACTGAAGCTTTCTTT
-	-	TRBJ1-2	TRBV2	CASSDSSPGYGYTF	TGTGCCAGCAGTGACTCGAGTCCCGGATATGGCTACACCTTC
many	TRBD1	TRBJ1-5	TRBV24-1	CATSEAGTEKAPQHF	TGTGCCACCAGTGAAGCCGGGACAGAAAAGGCGCCCCAGCATTTT
-	-	TRBJ2-7	TRBV5-1	CASSLDSTTYEQYF	TGCGCCAGCAGCTTAGACTCAACAACCTACGAGCAGTACTTC
-	-	TRBJ1-6	TRBV2	CASSLIGPVYNSPLHF	TGTGCCAGCAGTTTAATAGGACCGGTCTATAATTCACCCCTCCACTTT
-	-	TRBJ1-4	TRBV6-1	CASSPLDRTINEKLFF	TGTGCCAGCTCACCACTTGACAGGACGATTAATGAAAAACTGTTTTTT
-	-	TRBJ2-7	TRBV6-5	CASSEGANSYEQYF	TGTGCCAGCAGTGAAGGGGCTAACTCCTACGAGCAGTACTTC
many	-	TRBJ2-5	TRBV7-9	CASSQSREETQYF	TGTGCCAGCAGCCAGAGTAGGGAAGAGACCCAGTACTTC
-	TRBD1	TRBJ1-6	TRBV7-2	CASSLAGGGTGNSPLHF	TGTGCCAGCAGCTTAGCGGGAGGTGGGACAGGGAATTCACCCCTCCACTTT
few	TRBD1	TRBJ1-2	TRBV20-1	CSATKGTAYGYTF	TGCAGTGCTACTAAGGGGACAGCCTATGGCTACACCTTC
many	-	TRBJ1-2	TRBV29-1	CSAEGQLYGYTF	TGCAGCGCCGAAGGGCAGCTCTATGGCTACACCTTC
-	-	TRBJ2-5	TRBV7-2	CASSNTGQETQYF	TGTGCCAGCAGCAACACGGGACAAGAGACCCAGTACTTC
-	TRBD2	TRBJ2-7	TRBV5-5	CASSLDRTSGYYEQYF	TGTGCCAGCAGCTTGGATAGGACTAGCGGGTACTACGAGCAGTACTTC
-	-	TRBJ2-7	TRBV25-1	CASSEGPPGAYEQYF	TGTGCCAGCAGTGAGGGGCCCCCGGGAGCTTACGAGCAGTACTTC
many	-	TRBJ1-2	TRBV24-1	CATSDEGGYTF	TGTGCCACCAGTGACGAGGGTGGCTACACCTTC